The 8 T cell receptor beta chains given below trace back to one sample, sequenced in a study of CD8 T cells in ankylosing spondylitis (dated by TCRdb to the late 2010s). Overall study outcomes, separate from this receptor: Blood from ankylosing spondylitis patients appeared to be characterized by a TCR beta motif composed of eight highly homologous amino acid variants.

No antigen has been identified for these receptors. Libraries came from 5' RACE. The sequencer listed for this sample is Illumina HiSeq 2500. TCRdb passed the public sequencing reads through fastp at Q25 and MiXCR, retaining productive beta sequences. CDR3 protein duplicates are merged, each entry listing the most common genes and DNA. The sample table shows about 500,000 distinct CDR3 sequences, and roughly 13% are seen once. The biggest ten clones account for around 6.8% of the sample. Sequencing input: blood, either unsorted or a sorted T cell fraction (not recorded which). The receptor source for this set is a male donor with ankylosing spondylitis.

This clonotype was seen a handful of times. CDR3 residues: CASSIQGTVPGELFF. CDR3 DNA sequence: TGTGCCAGCAGTATCCAAGGGACAGTCCCAGGGGAGCTGTTTTTT. The chain uses TRBV27 and TRBJ2-2; 7 bases line up with TRBD1. This CDR3 is built from 15 residues. Germline V gene data show CDR1 as MNHEY and CDR2 as SMNVEV (reference sequence). V lost 5 bases, J lost 8 bases, and 11 bases stayed unmatched.

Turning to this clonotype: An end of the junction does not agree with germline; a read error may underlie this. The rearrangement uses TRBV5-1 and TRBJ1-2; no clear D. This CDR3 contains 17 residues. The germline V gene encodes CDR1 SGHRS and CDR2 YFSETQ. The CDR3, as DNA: TGCGCCAGCAGTTTGGGCGCAGCACTAGACTCTAACTATGGCTACACCTTC. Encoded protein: CASSLGAALDSNYGYTF.

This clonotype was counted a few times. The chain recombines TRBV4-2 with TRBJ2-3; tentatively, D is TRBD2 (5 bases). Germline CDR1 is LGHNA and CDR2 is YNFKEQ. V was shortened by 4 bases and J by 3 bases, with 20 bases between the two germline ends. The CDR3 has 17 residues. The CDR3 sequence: CASSRTKRSTVTDTQYF. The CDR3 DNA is TGTGCCAGCAGCCGTACTAAGCGGTCTACGGTAACAGATACGCAGTATTTT.

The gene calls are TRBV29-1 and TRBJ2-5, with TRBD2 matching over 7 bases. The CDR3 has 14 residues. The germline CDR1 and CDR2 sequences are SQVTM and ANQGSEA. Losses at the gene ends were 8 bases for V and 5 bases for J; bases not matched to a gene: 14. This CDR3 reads CSSKEQGGSETQYF. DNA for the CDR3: TGCAGCTCAAAGGAGCAGGGAGGGTCCGAGACCCAGTACTTC. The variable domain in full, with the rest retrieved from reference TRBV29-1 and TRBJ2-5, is SAVISQKPSRDICQRGTSLTIQCQVDSQVTMMFWYRQQPGQSLTLIATANQGSEATYESGFVIDKFPISRPNLTFSTLTVSNMSPEDSSIYLCSSKEQGGSETQYFGPGTRLLVL.

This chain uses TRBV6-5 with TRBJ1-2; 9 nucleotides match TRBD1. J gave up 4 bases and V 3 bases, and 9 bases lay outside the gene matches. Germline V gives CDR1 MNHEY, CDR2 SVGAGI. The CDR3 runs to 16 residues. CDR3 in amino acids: CASSYPSGTGSYGYTF. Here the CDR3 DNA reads TGTGCCAGCAGTTATCCCTCTGGGACAGGGAGCTATGGCTACACCTTC.

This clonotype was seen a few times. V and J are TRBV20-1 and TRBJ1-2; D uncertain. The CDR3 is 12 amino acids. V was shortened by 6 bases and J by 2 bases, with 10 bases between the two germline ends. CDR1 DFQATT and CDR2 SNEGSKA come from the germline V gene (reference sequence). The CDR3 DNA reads TGCAGTGCGGAGGCCGGGAACTATGGCTACACCTTC. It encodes CSAEAGNYGYTF.

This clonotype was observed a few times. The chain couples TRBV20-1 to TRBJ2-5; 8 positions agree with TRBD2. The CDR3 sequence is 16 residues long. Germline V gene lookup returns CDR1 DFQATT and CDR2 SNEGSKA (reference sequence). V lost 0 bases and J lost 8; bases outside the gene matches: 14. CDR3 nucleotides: TGCAGTGCTAGAGAGGGGACTAGTGGGCACAGGGATACCCAGTACTTC. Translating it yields CSAREGTSGHRDTQYF.

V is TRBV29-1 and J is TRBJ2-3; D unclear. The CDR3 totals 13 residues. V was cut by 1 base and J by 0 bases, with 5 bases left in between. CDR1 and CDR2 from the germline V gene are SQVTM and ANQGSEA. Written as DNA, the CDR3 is TGCAGCGTTGAAGTCAGGAGCACAGATACGCAGTATTTT. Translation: CSVEVRSTDTQYF.